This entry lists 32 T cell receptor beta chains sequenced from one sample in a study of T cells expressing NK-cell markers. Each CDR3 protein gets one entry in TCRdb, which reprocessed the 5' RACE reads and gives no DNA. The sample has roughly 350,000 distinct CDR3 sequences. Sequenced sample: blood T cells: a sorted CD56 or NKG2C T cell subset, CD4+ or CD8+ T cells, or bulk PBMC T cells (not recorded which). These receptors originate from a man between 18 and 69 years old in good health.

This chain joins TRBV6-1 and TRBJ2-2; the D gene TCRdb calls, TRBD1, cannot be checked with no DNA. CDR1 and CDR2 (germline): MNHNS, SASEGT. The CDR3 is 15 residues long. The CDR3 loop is CASSGRTGIGGELFF.

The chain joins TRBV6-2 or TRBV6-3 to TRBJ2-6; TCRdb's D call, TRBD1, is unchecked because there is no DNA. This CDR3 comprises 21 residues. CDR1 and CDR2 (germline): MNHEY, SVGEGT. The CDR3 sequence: CASSYRMPWTGHSSGANVLTF.

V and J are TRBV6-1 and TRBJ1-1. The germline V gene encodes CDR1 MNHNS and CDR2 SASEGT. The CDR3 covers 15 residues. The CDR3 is CASSEAGVRGTEAFF.

CDR3 sequence reads: CASLSRWSGNTEAFF. The chain carries TRBV12-3 or TRBV12-4 and TRBJ1-1. This CDR3 region has 15 residues.

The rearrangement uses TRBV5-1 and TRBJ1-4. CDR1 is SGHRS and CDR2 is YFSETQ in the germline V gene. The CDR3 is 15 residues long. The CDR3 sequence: CASSDTGGISEKLFF. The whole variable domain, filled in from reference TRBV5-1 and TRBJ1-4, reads KAGVTQTPRYLIKTRGQQVTLSCSPISGHRSVSWYQQTPGQGLQFLFEYFSETQRNKGNFPGRFSGRQFSNSRSEMNVSTLELGDSALYLCASSDTGGISEKLFFGSGTQLSVL.

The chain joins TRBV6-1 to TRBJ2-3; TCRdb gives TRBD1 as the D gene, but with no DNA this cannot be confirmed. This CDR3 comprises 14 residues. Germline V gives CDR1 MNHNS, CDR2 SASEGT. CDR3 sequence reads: CASRATGGWDTQYF.

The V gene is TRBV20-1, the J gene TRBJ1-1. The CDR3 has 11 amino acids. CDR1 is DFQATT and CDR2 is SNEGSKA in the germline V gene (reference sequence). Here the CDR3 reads CSASYLTEAFF.

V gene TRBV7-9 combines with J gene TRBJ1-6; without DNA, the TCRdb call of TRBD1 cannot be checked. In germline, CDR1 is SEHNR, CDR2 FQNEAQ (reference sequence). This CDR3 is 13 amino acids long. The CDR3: CASSPGRYSPLHF.

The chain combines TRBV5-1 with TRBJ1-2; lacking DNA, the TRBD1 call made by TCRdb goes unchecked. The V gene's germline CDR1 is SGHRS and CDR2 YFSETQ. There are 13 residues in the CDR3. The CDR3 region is CASSLDASPGYTF.

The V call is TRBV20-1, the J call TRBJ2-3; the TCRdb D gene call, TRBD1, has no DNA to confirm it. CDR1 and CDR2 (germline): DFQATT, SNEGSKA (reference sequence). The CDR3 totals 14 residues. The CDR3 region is CSALGGTVTDTQYF.

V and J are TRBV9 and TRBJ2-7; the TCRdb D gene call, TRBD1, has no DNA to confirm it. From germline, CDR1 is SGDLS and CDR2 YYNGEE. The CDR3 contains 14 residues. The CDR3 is CASSDRDRPYEQYF.

CDR3 sequence: CASSELGSEGGYTF. The J gene is TRBJ1-2, the V gene TRBV25-1; TCRdb selects TRBD1, and the lack of DNA leaves this call unchecked. The CDR3 length is 14 residues. From germline, CDR1 is MGHDK and CDR2 SYGVNS.

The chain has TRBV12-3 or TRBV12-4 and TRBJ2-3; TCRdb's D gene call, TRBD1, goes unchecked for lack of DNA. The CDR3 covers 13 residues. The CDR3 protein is CASRETGGYTQYF.

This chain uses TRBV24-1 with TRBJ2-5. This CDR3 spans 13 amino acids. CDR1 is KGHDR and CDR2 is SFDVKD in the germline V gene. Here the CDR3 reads CATSGPEQETQYF.

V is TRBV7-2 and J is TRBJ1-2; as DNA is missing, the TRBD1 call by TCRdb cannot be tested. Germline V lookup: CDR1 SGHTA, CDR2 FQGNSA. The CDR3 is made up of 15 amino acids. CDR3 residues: CASSSRQGFAYGYTF.

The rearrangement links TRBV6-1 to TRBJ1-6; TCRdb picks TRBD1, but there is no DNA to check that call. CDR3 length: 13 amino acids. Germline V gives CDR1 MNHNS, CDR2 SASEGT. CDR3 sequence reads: CASRAGAVSPLHF.

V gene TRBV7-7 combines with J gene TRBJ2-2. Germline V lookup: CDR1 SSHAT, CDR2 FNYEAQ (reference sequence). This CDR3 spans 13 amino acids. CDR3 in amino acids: CASSLDYTGELFF.

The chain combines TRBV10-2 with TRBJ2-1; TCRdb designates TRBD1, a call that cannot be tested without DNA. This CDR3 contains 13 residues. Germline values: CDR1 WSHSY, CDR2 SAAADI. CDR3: CASRVTGSNEQFF.

CDR3 sequence reads: CATSRDVKDTEAFF. The chain combines TRBV15 with TRBJ1-1. Germline V CDR1 and CDR2: LNHNV, YYDKDF (reference sequence). CDR3 length equals 14 residues.

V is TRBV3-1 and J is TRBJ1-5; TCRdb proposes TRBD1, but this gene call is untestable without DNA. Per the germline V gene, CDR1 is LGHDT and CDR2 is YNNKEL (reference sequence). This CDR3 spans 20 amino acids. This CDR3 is CASSQDQGGTGLGGDQPQHF.

Here the CDR3 reads CASSPGGAVDGELFF. This sequence joins TRBV5-1 and TRBJ2-2; TCRdb gives TRBD1 as the D gene, but with no DNA this cannot be confirmed. This CDR3 has 15 residues. CDR1 and CDR2 from the germline V gene are SGHRS and YFSETQ.

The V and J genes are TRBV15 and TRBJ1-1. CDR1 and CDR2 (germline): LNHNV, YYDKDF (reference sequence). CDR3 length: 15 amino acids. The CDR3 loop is CATSNGRDRNTEAFF. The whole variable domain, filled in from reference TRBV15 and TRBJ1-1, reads DAMVIQNPRYQVTQFGKPVTLSCSQTLNHNVMYWYQQKSSQAPKLLFHYYDKDFNNEADTPDNFQSRRPNTSFCFLDIRSPGLGDTAMYLCATSNGRDRNTEAFFGQGTRLTVV.

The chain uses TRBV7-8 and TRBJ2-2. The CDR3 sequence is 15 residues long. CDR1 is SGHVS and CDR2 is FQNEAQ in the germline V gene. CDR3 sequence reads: CASSRNTQKTGELFF.

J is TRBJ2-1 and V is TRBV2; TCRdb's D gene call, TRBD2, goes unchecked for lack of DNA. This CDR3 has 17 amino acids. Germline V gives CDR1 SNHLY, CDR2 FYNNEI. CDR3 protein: CASRRSSGRSSYNEQFF.

CDR3 region: CASSSLRRGRNEQFF. This chain joins TRBV27 and TRBJ2-1; the D gene TCRdb calls, TRBD1, cannot be checked with no DNA. Looked up from germline, CDR1 is MNHEY and CDR2 is SMNVEV (reference sequence). The CDR3 totals 15 residues.

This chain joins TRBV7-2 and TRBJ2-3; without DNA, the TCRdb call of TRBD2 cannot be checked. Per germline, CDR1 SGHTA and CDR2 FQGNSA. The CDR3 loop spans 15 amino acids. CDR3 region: CASSSDYTSTDTQYF.

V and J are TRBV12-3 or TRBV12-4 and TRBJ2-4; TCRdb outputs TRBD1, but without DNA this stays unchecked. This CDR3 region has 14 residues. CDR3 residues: CASRGQDAKNIQYF.

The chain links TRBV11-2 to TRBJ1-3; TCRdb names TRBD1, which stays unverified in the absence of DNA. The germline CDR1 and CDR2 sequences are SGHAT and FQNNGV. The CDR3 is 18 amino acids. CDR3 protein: CASSPLRDRAGSGNTIYF.

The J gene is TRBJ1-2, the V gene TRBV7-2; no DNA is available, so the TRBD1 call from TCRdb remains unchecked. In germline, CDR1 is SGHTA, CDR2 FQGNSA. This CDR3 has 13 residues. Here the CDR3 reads CASSFSQGYGYTF.

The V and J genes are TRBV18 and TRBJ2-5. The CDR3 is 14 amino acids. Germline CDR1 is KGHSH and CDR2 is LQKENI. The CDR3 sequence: CASSPPVTKETQYF.

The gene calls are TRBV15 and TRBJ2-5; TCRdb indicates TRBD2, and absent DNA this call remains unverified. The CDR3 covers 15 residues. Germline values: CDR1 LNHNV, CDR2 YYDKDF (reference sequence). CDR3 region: CATSRVPAGLETQYF.

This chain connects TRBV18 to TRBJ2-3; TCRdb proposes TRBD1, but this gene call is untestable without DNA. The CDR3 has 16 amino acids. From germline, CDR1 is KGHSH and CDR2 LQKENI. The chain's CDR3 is CASSPPGVGQLSTQYF.